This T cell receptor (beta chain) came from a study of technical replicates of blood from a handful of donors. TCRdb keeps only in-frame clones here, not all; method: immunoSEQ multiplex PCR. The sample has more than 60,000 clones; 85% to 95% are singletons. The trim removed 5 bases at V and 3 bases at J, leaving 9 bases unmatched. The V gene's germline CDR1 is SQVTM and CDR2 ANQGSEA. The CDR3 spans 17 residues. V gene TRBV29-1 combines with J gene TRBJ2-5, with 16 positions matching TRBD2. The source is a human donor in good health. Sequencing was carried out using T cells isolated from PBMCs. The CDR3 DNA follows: TGCAGCGTTACAGGGACTAGCGGGAGGGCCTGGGAAGAGACCCAGTACTTC. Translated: CSVTGTSGRAWEETQYF. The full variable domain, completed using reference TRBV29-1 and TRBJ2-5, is SAVISQKPSRDICQRGTSLTIQCQVDSQVTMMFWYRQQPGQSLTLIATANQGSEATYESGFVIDKFPISRPNLTFSTLTVSNMSPEDSSIYLCSVTGTSGRAWEETQYFGPGTRLLVL.